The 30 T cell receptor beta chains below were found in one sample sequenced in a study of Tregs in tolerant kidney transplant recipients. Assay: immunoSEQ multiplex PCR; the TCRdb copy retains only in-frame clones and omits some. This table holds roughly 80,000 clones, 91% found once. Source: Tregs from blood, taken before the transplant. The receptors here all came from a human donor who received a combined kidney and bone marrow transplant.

CDR3: CASRHSGTGRYEQYF. The CDR3 region has the DNA TGTGCCAGCAGACATTCCGGGACAGGGCGATACGAGCAGTACTTC. This chain uses TRBV28 with TRBJ2-7; 9 nucleotides match TRBD1. The CDR3 is 15 amino acids. Germline values: CDR1 MDHEN, CDR2 SYDVKM. The ends lost 6 bases at V and 4 bases at J; junction bases unmatched: 10.

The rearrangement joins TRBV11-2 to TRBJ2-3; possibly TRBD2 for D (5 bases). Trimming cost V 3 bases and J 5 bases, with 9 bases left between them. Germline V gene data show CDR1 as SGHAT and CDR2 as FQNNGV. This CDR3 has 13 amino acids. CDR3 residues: CASSLGVLDTQYF. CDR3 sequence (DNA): TGTGCCAGCAGCTTGGGAGTTTTAGATACGCAGTATTTT.

This chain's CDR3 is CASSYVTGVNYGYTF. CDR3 in DNA: TGTGCCAGCAGTTACGTCACAGGGGTCAACTATGGCTACACCTTC. The gene calls are TRBV6-5 and TRBJ1-2, with TRBD1 identical over 7 bases. V dropped 2 bases and J dropped 2; count of bases not matched to a gene: 5. Germline V gene sequence: CDR1 MNHEY, CDR2 SVGAGI. The CDR3 extends over 15 amino acids.

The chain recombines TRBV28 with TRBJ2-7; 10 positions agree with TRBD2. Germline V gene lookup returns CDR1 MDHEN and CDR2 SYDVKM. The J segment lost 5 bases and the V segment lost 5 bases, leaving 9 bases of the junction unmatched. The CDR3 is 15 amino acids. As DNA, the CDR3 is TGTGCCAGCAGTGTGGAAGGCCTAGCGGGAGACGAGCAGTACTTC. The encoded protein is CASSVEGLAGDEQYF. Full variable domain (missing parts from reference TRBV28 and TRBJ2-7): DVKVTQSSRYLVKRTGEKVFLECVQDMDHENMFWYRQDPGLGLRLIYFSYDVKMKEKGDIPEGYSVSREKKERFSLILESASTNQTSMYLCASSVEGLAGDEQYFGPGTRLTVT.

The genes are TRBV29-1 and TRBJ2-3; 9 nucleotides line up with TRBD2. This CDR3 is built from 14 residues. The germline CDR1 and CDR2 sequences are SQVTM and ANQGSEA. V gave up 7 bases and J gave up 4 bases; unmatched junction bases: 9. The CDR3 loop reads CSGALSGSADTQYF. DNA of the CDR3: TGCAGCGGGGCCCTTAGCGGGAGTGCAGATACGCAGTATTTT.

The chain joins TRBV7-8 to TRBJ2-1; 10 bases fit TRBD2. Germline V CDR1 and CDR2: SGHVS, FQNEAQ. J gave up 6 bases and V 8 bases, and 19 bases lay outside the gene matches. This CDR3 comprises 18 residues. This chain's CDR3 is CASGPHLPPSGRANEQFF. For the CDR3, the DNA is TGTGCCAGCGGCCCTCACCTCCCCCCCAGCGGGAGGGCCAATGAGCAGTTCTTC.

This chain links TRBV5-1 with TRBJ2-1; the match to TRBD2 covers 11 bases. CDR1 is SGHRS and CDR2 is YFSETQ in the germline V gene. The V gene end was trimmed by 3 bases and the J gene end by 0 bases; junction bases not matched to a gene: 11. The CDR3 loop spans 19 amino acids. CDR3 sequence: CASSWLPGLADSSYNEQFF. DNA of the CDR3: TGCGCCAGCAGCTGGCTACCGGGACTAGCGGATAGCTCCTACAATGAGCAGTTCTTC.

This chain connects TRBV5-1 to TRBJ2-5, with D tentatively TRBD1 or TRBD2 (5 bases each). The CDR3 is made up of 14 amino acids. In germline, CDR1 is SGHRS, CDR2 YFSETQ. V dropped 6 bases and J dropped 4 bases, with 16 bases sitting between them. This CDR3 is CASTPGARGETQYF. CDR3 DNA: TGCGCCAGCACGCCCGGGGCTAGGGGAGAGACCCAGTACTTC.

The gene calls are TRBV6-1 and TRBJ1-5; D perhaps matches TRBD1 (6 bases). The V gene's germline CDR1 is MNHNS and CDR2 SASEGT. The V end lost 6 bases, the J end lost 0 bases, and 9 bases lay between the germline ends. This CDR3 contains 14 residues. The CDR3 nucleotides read TGTGCCAGCAGGGTACAGGGTAGCAATCAGCCCCAGCATTTT. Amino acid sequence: CASRVQGSNQPQHF.

Here the CDR3 reads CASSARDRAVDTQYF. The CDR3, as DNA: TGTGCCAGCAGCGCCCGGGACCGAGCGGTAGATACGCAGTATTTT. This sequence joins TRBV9 and TRBJ2-3, with D perhaps being TRBD1 or TRBD2 (5 bases each). V lost 3 bases, J lost 5 bases, and 16 bases lay in between. The length of the CDR3 is 15 residues. Germline lookup yields CDR1 SGDLS and CDR2 YYNGEE.

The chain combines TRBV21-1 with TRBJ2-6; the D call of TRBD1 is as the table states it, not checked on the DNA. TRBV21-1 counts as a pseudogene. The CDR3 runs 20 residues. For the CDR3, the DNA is TGTGCCAGCAGCAAAGCAAGCCGGGACAGGGGGCTAACTGGGGCCAACGTCCTGACTTTC. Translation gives CASSKASRDRGLTGANVLTF.

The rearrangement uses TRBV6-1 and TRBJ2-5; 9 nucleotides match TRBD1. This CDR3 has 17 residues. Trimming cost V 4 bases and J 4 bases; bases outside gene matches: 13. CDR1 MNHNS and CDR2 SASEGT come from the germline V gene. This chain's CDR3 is CASSGVTGGASRETQYF. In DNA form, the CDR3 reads TGTGCCAGCAGTGGAGTAACAGGGGGCGCGTCGAGAGAGACCCAGTACTTC.

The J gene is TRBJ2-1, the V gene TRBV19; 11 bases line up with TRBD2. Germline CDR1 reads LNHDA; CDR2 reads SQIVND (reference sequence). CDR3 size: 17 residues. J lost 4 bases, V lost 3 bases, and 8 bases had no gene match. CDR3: CASSMPRRLAGYNEQFF. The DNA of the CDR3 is TGTGCCAGTAGTATGCCCCGCCGACTAGCGGGGTACAATGAGCAGTTCTTC.

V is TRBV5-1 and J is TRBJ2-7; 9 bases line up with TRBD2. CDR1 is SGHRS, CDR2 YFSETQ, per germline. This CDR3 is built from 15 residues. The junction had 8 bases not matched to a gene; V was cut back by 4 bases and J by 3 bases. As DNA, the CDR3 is TGCGCCAGCAGCCCTTCCTCTAGCGGGGTCTACGAGCAGTACTTC. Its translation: CASSPSSSGVYEQYF.

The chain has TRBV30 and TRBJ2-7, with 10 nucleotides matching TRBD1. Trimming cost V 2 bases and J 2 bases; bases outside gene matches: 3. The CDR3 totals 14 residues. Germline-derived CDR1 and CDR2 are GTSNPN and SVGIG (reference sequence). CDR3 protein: CAWSRTGGTYEQYF. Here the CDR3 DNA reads TGTGCCTGGAGTCGGACAGGGGGGACCTACGAGCAGTACTTC. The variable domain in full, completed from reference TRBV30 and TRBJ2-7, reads SQTIHQWPATLVQPVGSPLSLECTVEGTSNPNLYWYRQAAGRGLQLLFYSVGIGQISSEVPQNLSASRPQDRQFILSSKKLLLSDSGFYLCAWSRTGGTYEQYFGPGTRLTVT.

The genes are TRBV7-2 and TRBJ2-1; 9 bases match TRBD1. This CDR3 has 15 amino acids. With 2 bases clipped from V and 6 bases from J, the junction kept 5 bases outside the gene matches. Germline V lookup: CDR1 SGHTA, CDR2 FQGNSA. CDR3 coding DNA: TGTGCCAGCAGCTTATTCGGGACAGGGCTCAATGAGCAGTTCTTC. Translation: CASSLFGTGLNEQFF.

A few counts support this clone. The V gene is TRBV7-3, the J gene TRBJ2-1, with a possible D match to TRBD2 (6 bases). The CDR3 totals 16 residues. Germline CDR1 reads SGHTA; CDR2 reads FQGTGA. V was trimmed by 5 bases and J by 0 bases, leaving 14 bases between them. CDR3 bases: TGTGCCAGCAGCGGAAGTGGGGGGAGCTCCTACAATGAGCAGTTCTTC. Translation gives CASSGSGGSSYNEQFF. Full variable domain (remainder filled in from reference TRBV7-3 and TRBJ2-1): GAGVSQTPSNKVTEKGKYVELRCDPISGHTALYWYRQSLGQGPEFLIYFQGTGAADDSGLPNDRFFAVRPEGSVSTLKIQRTERGDSAVYLCASSGSGGSSYNEQFFGPGTRLTVL.

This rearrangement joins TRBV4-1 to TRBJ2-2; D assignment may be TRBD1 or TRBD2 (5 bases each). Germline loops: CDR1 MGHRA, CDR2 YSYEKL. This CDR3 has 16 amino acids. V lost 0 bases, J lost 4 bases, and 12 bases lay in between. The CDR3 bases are TGCGCCAGCAGCCAAGATTGGGACGGTAGCACCGGGGAGCTGTTTTTT. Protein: CASSQDWDGSTGELFF.

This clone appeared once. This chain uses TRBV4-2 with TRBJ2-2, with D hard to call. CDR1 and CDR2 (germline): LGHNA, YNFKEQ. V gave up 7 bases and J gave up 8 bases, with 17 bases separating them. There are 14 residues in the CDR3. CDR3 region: CASTLLVSGGELFF. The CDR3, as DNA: TGTGCCAGCACCCTTTTAGTTAGTGGGGGGGAGCTGTTTTTT.

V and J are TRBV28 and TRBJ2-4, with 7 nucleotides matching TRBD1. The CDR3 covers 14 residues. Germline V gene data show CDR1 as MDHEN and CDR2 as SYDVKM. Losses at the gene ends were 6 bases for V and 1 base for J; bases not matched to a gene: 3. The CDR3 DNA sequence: TGTGCCAGCAGGCGACAGGGTGCCAAAAACATTCAGTACTTC. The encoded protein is CASRRQGAKNIQYF.

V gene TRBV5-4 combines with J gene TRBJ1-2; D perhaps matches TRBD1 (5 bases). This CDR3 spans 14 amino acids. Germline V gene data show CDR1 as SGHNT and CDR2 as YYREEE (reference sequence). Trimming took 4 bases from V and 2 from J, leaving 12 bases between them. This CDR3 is CASSLRTLNYGYTF. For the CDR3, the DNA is TGTGCCAGCAGCCTAAGGACACTGAACTATGGCTACACCTTC.

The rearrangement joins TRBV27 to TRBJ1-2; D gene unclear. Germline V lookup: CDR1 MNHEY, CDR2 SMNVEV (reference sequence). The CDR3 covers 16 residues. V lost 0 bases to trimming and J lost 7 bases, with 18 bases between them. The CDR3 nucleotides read TGTGCCAGCAGTTTATCGACGGGCCGCGCGGGTATTGGCTACACCTTC. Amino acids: CASSLSTGRAGIGYTF.

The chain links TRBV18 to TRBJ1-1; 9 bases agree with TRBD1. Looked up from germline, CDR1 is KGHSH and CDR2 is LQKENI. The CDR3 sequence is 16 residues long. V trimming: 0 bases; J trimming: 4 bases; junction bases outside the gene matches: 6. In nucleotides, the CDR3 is TGTGCCAGCTCACCACCGGAGGGACAGGGTCCCACTGAAGCTTTCTTT. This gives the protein CASSPPEGQGPTEAFF. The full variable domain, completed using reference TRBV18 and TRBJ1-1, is NAGVMQNPRHLVRRRGQEARLRCSPMKGHSHVYWYRQLPEEGLKFMVYLQKENIIDESGMPKERFSAEFPKEGPSILRIQQVVRGDSAAYFCASSPPEGQGPTEAFFGQGTRLTVV.

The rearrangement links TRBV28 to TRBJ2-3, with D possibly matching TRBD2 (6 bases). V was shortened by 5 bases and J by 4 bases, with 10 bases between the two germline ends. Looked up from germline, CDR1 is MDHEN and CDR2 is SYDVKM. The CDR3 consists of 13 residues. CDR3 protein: CASSPGVADTQYF. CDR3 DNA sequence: TGTGCCAGCAGTCCGGGAGTGGCAGATACGCAGTATTTT.

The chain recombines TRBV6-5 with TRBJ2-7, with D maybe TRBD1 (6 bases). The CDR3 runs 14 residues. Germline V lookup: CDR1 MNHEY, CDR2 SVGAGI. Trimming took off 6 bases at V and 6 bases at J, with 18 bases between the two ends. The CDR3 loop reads CASRTRGWQGEQYF. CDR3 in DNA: TGTGCCAGCAGGACAAGGGGGTGGCAGGGCGAGCAGTACTTC.

The CDR3 sequence: CASSSTGQVETQYF. CDR3 nucleotide sequence: TGTGCCAGCAGCTCGACAGGGCAGGTCGAGACCCAGTACTTC. The rearrangement uses TRBV6-6 and TRBJ2-5, with TRBD1 identical over 7 bases. Germline V gene sequence: CDR1 MNHNY, CDR2 SVGAGI (reference sequence). The CDR3 contains 14 residues. J lost 5 bases, V lost 6 bases, and 9 bases had no gene match.

As DNA, the CDR3 is TGTGCCAGCAGTTGGGGGACAGGGAACACCGGGGAGCTGTTTTTT. This gives the protein CASSWGTGNTGELFF. V gene TRBV27 combines with J gene TRBJ2-2; TRBD1 matches 8 bases. V shed 4 bases, J shed 1 base, and the junction held 2 bases outside the gene matches. Germline values: CDR1 MNHEY, CDR2 SMNVEV (reference sequence). The CDR3 runs 15 residues.

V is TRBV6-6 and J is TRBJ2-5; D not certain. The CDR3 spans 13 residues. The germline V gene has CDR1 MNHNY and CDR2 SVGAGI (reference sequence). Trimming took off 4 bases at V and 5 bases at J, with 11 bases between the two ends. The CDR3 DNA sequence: TGTGCCAGCAGTTCCGGGCTAGTGGAGACCCAGTACTTC. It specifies CASSSGLVETQYF.

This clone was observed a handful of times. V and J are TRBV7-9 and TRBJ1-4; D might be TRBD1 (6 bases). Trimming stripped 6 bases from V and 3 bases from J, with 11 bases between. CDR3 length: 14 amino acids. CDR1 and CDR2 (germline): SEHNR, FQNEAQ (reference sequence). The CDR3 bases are TGTGCCAGCAGTTCTCAGGGGTCTAATGAAAAACTGTTTTTT. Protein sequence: CASSSQGSNEKLFF.

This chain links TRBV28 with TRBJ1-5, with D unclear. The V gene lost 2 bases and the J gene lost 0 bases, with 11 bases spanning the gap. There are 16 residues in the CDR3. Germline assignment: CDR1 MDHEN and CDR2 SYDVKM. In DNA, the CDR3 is TGTGCCAGCAGTTTAGTCCAGGTCCATAGCAATCAGCCCCAGCATTTT. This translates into CASSLVQVHSNQPQHF.